Shown below are 12 T cell receptor beta chains from a single sample sequenced in a study of cytomegalovirus exposure and HLA in healthy donors. The PCR used 60 Vbeta and 13 Jbeta primers. Generated by immunoSEQ multiplex PCR, the TCRdb table keeps only in-frame clones and is missing some. The table lists approximately 75,000 clones. The sample taken for sequencing was PBMCs. The receptor set was obtained from a boy younger than 18 in good health and CMV-seronegative.

This chain connects TRBV29-1 to TRBJ1-1; D remains ambiguous. Germline values: CDR1 SQVTM, CDR2 ANQGSEA. Trimming left V 6 bases short and J 1 base short, with 3 bases between. This CDR3 has 10 amino acids. The CDR3 DNA follows: TGCAGCGTACAGAACACTGAAGCTTTCTTT. It encodes CSVQNTEAFF. The full variable domain, completed using reference TRBV29-1 and TRBJ1-1, is SAVISQKPSRDICQRGTSLTIQCQVDSQVTMMFWYRQQPGQSLTLIATANQGSEATYESGFVIDKFPISRPNLTFSTLTVSNMSPEDSSIYLCSVQNTEAFFGQGTRLTVV.

The chain couples TRBV7-6 to TRBJ2-7; TRBD1 matches at 7 bases. The CDR3 has 15 amino acids. V shed 5 bases and J 2 bases; nucleotides not matched to a gene: 9. Looked up from germline, CDR1 is SGHVS and CDR2 is FNYEAQ. The CDR3 sequence: CASSRYRDRPYEQYF. For the CDR3, the DNA is TGTGCCAGCAGCCGTTACCGGGACAGACCCTACGAGCAGTACTTC.

V usage is TRBV5-4 and J usage is TRBJ2-5, with TRBD1 matching over 8 bases. Per germline, CDR1 SGHNT and CDR2 YYREEE (reference sequence). Unmatched junction bases numbered 8, after V lost 5 bases and J lost 5 bases. This CDR3 region has 14 residues. The CDR3 loop reads CASRTGGPGETQYF. The DNA of the CDR3 is TGTGCCAGCAGAACAGGGGGTCCAGGCGAGACCCAGTACTTC. The full variable domain, in which reference TRBV5-4 and TRBJ2-5 provide the parts outside the CDR3, is ETGVTQSPTHLIKTRGQQVTLRCSSQSGHNTVSWYQQALGQGPQFIFQYYREEENGRGNFPPRFSGLQFPNYSSELNVNALELDDSALYLCASRTGGPGETQYFGPGTRLLVL.

V and J are TRBV2 and TRBJ2-2, with TRBD1 as a possible D gene (5 bases). CDR1 and CDR2 (germline): SNHLY, FYNNEI. V lost 6 bases to trimming and J lost 8 bases, with 7 bases between them. The CDR3 is 11 amino acids. CDR3 residues: CASSPGGELFF. In nucleotides, the CDR3 is TGTGCCAGCAGCCCAGGGGGGGAGCTGTTTTTT.

The chain joins TRBV6-5 to TRBJ2-3, with TRBD2 matching over 9 bases. The CDR3 contains 15 residues. Germline V gives CDR1 MNHEY, CDR2 SVGAGI. With 10 bases clipped from V and 2 bases from J, the junction kept 10 bases outside the gene matches. CDR3 sequence: CATRNAGGLTDTQYF. CDR3 DNA sequence: TGTGCCACCCGGAATGCGGGGGGGCTCACAGATACGCAGTATTTT.

The rearrangement links TRBV2 to TRBJ2-5, with no clear D. The CDR3 runs 13 residues. Germline-derived CDR1 and CDR2 are SNHLY and FYNNEI. V gave up 6 bases and J gave up 5 bases, with 13 bases separating them. The CDR3: CASSPGSKETQYF. CDR3 bases: TGTGCCAGCAGCCCCGGGTCTAAGGAGACCCAGTACTTC.

V gene TRBV4-1 combines with J gene TRBJ1-2, with 8 positions matching TRBD1. The CDR3 covers 14 residues. Germline loops: CDR1 MGHRA, CDR2 YSYEKL. Trimming at V came to 6 bases and at J to 6 bases, leaving 9 bases not matched to a gene. The DNA of the CDR3 is TGCGCCAGCAGGCGGACAGGGACTCGGGATGGCTACACCTTC. Protein: CASRRTGTRDGYTF.

The CDR3 DNA sequence: TGTGCCAGCAGCTTAGCGCCCCAGGCCCCGAGTAGGTTGAGCTCCTACGAGCAGTACTTC. This codes for CASSLAPQAPSRLSSYEQYF. The chain couples TRBV7-6 to TRBJ2-7; D call uncertain. This CDR3 spans 20 amino acids. From germline, CDR1 is SGHVS and CDR2 FNYEAQ. Between the trimmed V and J ends, which lost 0 bases and 0 bases, there was a span of 24 bases.

This rearrangement joins TRBV7-2 to TRBJ2-1; a weak D match, TRBD2 (5 bases). Trimming shortened V by 5 bases and J by 4 bases, and 18 bases separated the two germline ends. This CDR3 is 16 amino acids long. Germline V CDR1 and CDR2: SGHTA, FQGNSA. The CDR3 protein is CASSRESGPLYNEQFF. The CDR3 DNA sequence: TGTGCCAGCAGCCGAGAGAGCGGACCGCTATACAATGAGCAGTTCTTC.

The chain couples TRBV5-1 to TRBJ1-2; no reliable D call. The length of the CDR3 is 13 residues. From germline, CDR1 is SGHRS and CDR2 YFSETQ. V dropped 5 bases and J dropped 2 bases, with 10 bases sitting between them. The DNA of the CDR3 is TGCGCCAGCAGTGAGGGAGCCAACTATGGCTACACCTTC. This translates into CASSEGANYGYTF.

The chain is built from TRBV5-1 and TRBJ1-2; 9 bases map to TRBD1. Germline loops: CDR1 SGHRS, CDR2 YFSETQ. The CDR3 length is 14 residues. Germline trimming cut 0 bases from V and 8 bases from J; bases unmatched to any gene: 5. The CDR3 here is CASSLAGTGNGYTF. CDR3 in DNA: TGCGCCAGCAGCTTGGCCGGGACAGGGAACGGCTACACCTTC.

V usage is TRBV18 and J usage is TRBJ1-4, with D unclear. The CDR3 is 14 amino acids. Germline CDR1 and CDR2: KGHSH and LQKENI. V lost 5 bases and J lost 6, with 13 bases in between. CDR3 nucleotides: TGTGCCAGCTCATCTCCAGCGGTGGATGAAAAACTGTTTTTT. Translated: CASSSPAVDEKLFF. Based on the CDR3 plus reference TRBV18 and TRBJ1-4, the full variable domain is NAGVMQNPRHLVRRRGQEARLRCSPMKGHSHVYWYRQLPEEGLKFMVYLQKENIIDESGMPKERFSAEFPKEGPSILRIQQVVRGDSAAYFCASSSPAVDEKLFFGSGTQLSVL.